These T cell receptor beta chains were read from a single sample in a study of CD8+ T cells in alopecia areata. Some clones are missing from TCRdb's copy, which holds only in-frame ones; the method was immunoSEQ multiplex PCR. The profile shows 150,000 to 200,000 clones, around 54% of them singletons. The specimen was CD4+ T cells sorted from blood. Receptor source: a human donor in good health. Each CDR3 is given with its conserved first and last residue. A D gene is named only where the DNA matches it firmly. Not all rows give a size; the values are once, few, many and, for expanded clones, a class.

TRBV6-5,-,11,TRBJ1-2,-,TGTGCCAGCCACGCGCACGGAGGCTACACCTTC,CASHAHGGYTF
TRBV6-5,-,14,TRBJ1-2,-,TGTGCCAGCAGTTACTCGGACAGAGGATATGGCTACACCTTC,CASSYSDRGYGYTF
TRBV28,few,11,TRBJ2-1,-,TGTGCCAGCAGTGGCAGCAATGAGCAGTTCTTC,CASSGSNEQFF
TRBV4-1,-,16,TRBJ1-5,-,TGCGCCAGCAGCCAGCCCGGACGGAGTAGCAATCAGCCCCAGCATTTT,CASSQPGRSSNQPQHF
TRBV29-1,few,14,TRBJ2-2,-,TGCAGCGTCGGGTGGGCAGGGGCTACCGGGGAGCTGTTTTTT,CSVGWAGATGELFF
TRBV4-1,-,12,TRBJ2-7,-,TGCGCCAGCAGCCAAGTCTACTACGAGCAGTACTTC,CASSQVYYEQYF
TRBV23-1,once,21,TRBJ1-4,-,TGCGCCAGCAGTCATTTCGCGAGTTCGGCAGCAAGCCCATATCCTAATGAAAAACTGTTTTTT,CASSHFASSAASPYPNEKLFF
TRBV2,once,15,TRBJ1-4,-,TGTGCCAGCAGTTTGGAACAGGGAGGATACGAAAAACTGTTTTTT,CASSLEQGGYEKLFF
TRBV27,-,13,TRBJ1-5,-,TGTGCCAGCAAACAGGGAAGCAATCAGCCCCAGCATTTT,CASKQGSNQPQHF
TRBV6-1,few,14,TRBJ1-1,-,TGTGCCAGCAGTGTTGTAACGGTGAACACTGAAGCTTTCTTT,CASSVVTVNTEAFF
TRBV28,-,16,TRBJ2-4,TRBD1,TGTGCCAGCAGTCTGACAGGGGGCATTTCCAAAAACATTCAGTACTTC,CASSLTGGISKNIQYF
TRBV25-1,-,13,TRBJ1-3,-,TGTGCCAGCAGGGCCCCTGATGGAAACACCATATATTTT,CASRAPDGNTIYF
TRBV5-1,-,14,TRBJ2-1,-,TGCGCCAGCAGCCCCGGAAGGTCCGTTAAGGAGCAGTTCTTC,CASSPGRSVKEQFF
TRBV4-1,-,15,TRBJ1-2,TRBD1,TGCGCCAGCAGCCCACCGGTCAGGGGGAACTATGGCTACACCTTC,CASSPPVRGNYGYTF
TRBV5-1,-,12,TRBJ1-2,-,TGCGCCAGCAGCTTGGCCGCTGGAGGCTACACCTTC,CASSLAAGGYTF
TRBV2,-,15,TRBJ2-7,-,TGTGCCAGCGGAGGAGGACAGAGCGGGACCTACGAGCAGTACTTC,CASGGGQSGTYEQYF
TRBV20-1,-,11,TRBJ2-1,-,TGCAGTGGAGGGGGCTACAATGAGCAGTTCTTC,CSGGGYNEQFF
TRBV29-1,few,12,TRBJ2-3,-,TGCAGCGTTGTAAGGAGAGCAGATACGCAGTATTTT,CSVVRRADTQYF
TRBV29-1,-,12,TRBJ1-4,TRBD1,TGCAGCGCAGGGGGCTTAGGGGAAAAACTGTTTTTT,CSAGGLGEKLFF
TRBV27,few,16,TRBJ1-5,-,TGTGCCAGCAGTTTATCTACAGGACATAGCAATCAGCCCCAGCATTTT,CASSLSTGHSNQPQHF
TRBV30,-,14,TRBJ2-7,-,TGTGCCTGGAGTGAAGCTCGGGTCACCTACGAGCAGTACTTC,CAWSEARVTYEQYF
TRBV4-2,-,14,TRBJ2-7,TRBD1,TGTGCCAGCAGCCAAGATGGCAGGGGGACGGCGCAGTACTTC,CASSQDGRGTAQYF
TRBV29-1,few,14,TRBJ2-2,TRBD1,TGCAGCGTTTACGGGACAGGGAACACCGGGGAGCTGTTTTTT,CSVYGTGNTGELFF
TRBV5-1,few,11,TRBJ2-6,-,TGCGCCAGTTCCGGGGCCAACGTCCTGACTTTC,CASSGANVLTF
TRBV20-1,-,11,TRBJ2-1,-,TGCAGTGCTAGAGTAGCTCGTGAGCAGTTCTTC,CSARVAREQFF
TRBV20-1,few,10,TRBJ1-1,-,TGCAGTGCTTGGTTCCGGGAAGCTTTCTTT,CSAWFREAFF
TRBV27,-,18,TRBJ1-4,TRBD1,TGTGCCAGCAGCCTATTCTTCCCGGGACAGGGGCCGAGGGAAAAACTGTTTTTT,CASSLFFPGQGPREKLFF
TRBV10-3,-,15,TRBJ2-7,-,TGTGCCATCAGTGGATCTAGCGCGAGCTCCTACGAGCAGTACTTC,CAISGSSASSYEQYF
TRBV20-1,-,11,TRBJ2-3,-,TGCAGTGCTCACTCGGGAACTACGCAGTATTTT,CSAHSGTTQYF
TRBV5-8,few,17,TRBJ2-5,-,TGTGCCAGCAGCTTTATTACGAGACTAGGACGGAAAGAGACCCAGTACTTC,CASSFITRLGRKETQYF
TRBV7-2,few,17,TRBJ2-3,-,TGTGCCAGCAGCTTAGCGCCCGTGTGGATCAGCACAGATACGCAGTATTTT,CASSLAPVWISTDTQYF
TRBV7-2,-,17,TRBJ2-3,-,TGTGCCAGCAGCTTAGAACGGGTAGCGGCAAGCACAGATACGCAGTATTTT,CASSLERVAASTDTQYF
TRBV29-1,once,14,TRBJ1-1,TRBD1,TGCAGCGTCCGACAGGGCTCTGGGGGCACTGAAGCTTTCTTT,CSVRQGSGGTEAFF
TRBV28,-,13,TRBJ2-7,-,TGTGCCAGCAGCTCAGGGTCCTTCTACGAGCAGTACTTC,CASSSGSFYEQYF